The next 6 T cell receptor beta chains were all read from a single sample in a study of T cell responses to AZD1222 COVID-19 vaccine. TCRdb's copy holds only in-frame clones and misses some; the assay was immunoSEQ multiplex PCR. The sample shows roughly 96,000 clones, approximately 87% of them seen only once. This sample comprised peripheral blood, obtained 28 days after the second AZD1222 dose. All receptors derive from an adult who received the AZD1222 COVID-19 vaccine.

The chain has TRBV5-1 and TRBJ2-3; D possibly corresponds to TRBD2 (6 bases). Deletions cut 1 base from V and 1 base from J, with 7 bases between. The CDR3 length is 14 residues. In germline, CDR1 is SGHRS, CDR2 YFSETQ. This CDR3 is CASSLPGGTDTQYF. The CDR3 DNA reads as TGCGCCAGCAGCTTGCCGGGAGGCACAGATACGCAGTATTTT.

The chain recombines TRBV5-4 with TRBJ1-6; TRBD1 is a possible D gene (5 bases). This CDR3 has 15 residues. Trimming cost V 2 bases and J 9 bases, with 15 bases left between them. Germline V lookup: CDR1 SGHNT, CDR2 YYREEE (reference sequence). As DNA, the CDR3 is TGTGCCAGCAGCTTCCGAGGGACTGATACTTCACCCCTCCACTTT. Translating it yields CASSFRGTDTSPLHF.

This chain connects TRBV6-6 to TRBJ1-5, with TRBD1 matching over 8 bases. This CDR3 has 14 residues. Germline V gene lookup returns CDR1 MNHNY and CDR2 SVGAGI (reference sequence). V gave up 7 bases and J gave up 2 bases; unmatched junction bases: 4. CDR3 region: CASTQTGGNQPQHF. CDR3 bases: TGTGCCAGCACCCAGACAGGGGGCAATCAGCCCCAGCATTTT.

V usage is TRBV6-4 and J usage is TRBJ2-3; 10 bases map to TRBD2. CDR3 length: 15 residues. The J segment lost 4 bases and the V segment lost 4 bases, leaving 5 bases of the junction unmatched. From germline, CDR1 is MRHNA and CDR2 SNTAGT. As DNA, the CDR3 is TGTGCCAGCAGTGCTAGCGGGGGCTCGTCAGATACGCAGTATTTT. Protein: CASSASGGSSDTQYF.

This clone has just one count. The V call is TRBV11-3, the J call TRBJ1-1; no clear D gene. The germline gives CDR1 SGHNT, CDR2 YENEEA. V shed 1 base and J shed 3 bases, with 6 bases lying between them. This CDR3 region has 13 residues. DNA of the CDR3: TGTGCCAGCAGCTTAGGGGTTTACACTGAAGCTTTCTTT. Translated: CASSLGVYTEAFF.

The V and J genes are TRBV27 and TRBJ2-3, with a possible D match to TRBD1 (6 bases). The CDR3 length is 11 residues. V lost 8 bases, J lost 8 bases, and 11 bases lay in between. Germline V gives CDR1 MNHEY, CDR2 SMNVEV (reference sequence). Here the CDR3 reads CASLQGFTQYF. In nucleotides, the CDR3 is TGTGCCAGCCTCCAGGGGTTTACGCAGTATTTT.